Shown below are 17 T cell receptor beta chains from a single sample sequenced in a study of identical twins. TCRdb itself ran the 5' RACE reads through MiXCR, one entry per CDR3 protein. The data contain hundreds of thousands of distinct CDR3 sequences, roughly 18% of them singletons. This sample was also put to use in a study of T cells expressing NK-cell markers.

The sample taken for sequencing was PBMCs. The receptors here all came from a woman younger than 35 in good health.

The V gene is TRBV7-9, the J gene TRBJ1-1, with D possibly being TRBD1 (5 bases). V was clipped by 0 bases and J by 5 bases, with 16 bases between them. The V gene's germline CDR1 is SEHNR and CDR2 FQNEAQ (reference sequence). CDR3 size: 16 residues. The CDR3 loop reads CASSLASGAGVTEAFF. The CDR3 DNA is TGTGCCAGCAGCTTAGCGAGCGGGGCGGGCGTGACTGAAGCTTTCTTT. The entire variable domain, with the rest obtained from reference TRBV7-9 and TRBJ1-1, is as follows: DTGVSQNPRHKITKRGQNVTFRCDPISEHNRLYWYRQTLGQGPEFLTYFQNEAQLEKSRLLSDRFSAERPKGSFSTLEIQRTEQGDSAMYLCASSLASGAGVTEAFFGQGTRLTVV.

This clonotype was counted a few times. V usage is TRBV27 and J usage is TRBJ1-6; 8 nucleotides agree with TRBD1. CDR1 and CDR2 from the germline V gene are MNHEY and SMNVEV (reference sequence). The ends lost 7 bases at V and 7 bases at J; junction bases unmatched: 6. This CDR3 has 14 amino acids. The DNA of the CDR3 is TGTGCCAGCAATCTACAGGGGGACAATTCACCCCTCCACTTT. This gives the protein CASNLQGDNSPLHF.

The V call is TRBV6-5, the J call TRBJ2-1, with D perhaps matching TRBD1 or TRBD2 (5 bases each). Germline CDR1 is MNHEY and CDR2 is SVGAGI. V was clipped by 4 bases and J by 15 bases, with 13 bases between them. This CDR3 is 11 amino acids long. CDR3 region: CASSSSGRRFF. For the CDR3, the DNA is TGTGCCAGCAGTTCCTCGGGACGGAGGTTCTTC.

The chain is built from TRBV7-9 and TRBJ2-5, with D possibly matching TRBD2 (5 bases). Trimming stripped 1 base from V and 4 bases from J, with 13 bases between. CDR1 is SEHNR, CDR2 FQNEAQ, per germline (reference sequence). The CDR3 covers 15 residues. The CDR3 DNA follows: TGTGCCAGCAGCTTAGGTTGGGTGCGGGCAGAGACCCAGTACTTC. Its translation: CASSLGWVRAETQYF.

This clonotype was counted only a few times. The chain carries TRBV6-5 and TRBJ1-2, with unresolved D. CDR1 MNHEY and CDR2 SVGAGI come from the germline V gene. This CDR3 is 12 amino acids long. V lost 4 bases and J 8 bases, leaving 11 bases between the germline ends. CDR3 DNA sequence: TGTGCCAGCAGTTTCGGGCCGGGAGGCTACACCTTC. It codes for CASSFGPGGYTF.

This clonotype has only a few counts. The J gene is TRBJ2-2, the V gene TRBV7-2, with 8 bases lining up with TRBD1. The germline V gene encodes CDR1 SGHTA and CDR2 FQGNSA. The CDR3 totals 16 residues. V gave up 5 bases and J gave up 2 bases; unmatched junction bases: 7. The CDR3 nucleotides are TGTGCCAGCAGCCTCAGGACAGGGTCAAACACCGGGGAGCTGTTTTTT. This gives the protein CASSLRTGSNTGELFF.

The genes are TRBV20-1 and TRBJ2-1, with D unresolved. From germline, CDR1 is DFQATT and CDR2 SNEGSKA (reference sequence). The CDR3 sequence is 14 residues long. Trimming left V 6 bases short and J 2 bases short, with 14 bases between. CDR3 sequence (DNA): TGCAGTGCCCGACCCCCACGAGCCTACAATGAGCAGTTCTTC. Translated, it gives CSARPPRAYNEQFF.

In this sample, this clonotype turned up a few times. The CDR3 loop reads CASSLVGGGHEQFF. CDR3 sequence (DNA): TGTGCCAGCAGTTTGGTCGGGGGGGGCCATGAGCAGTTCTTC. The rearrangement uses TRBV12-3 or TRBV12-4 and TRBJ2-1, with TRBD2 identical over 8 bases. V was pared by 3 bases and J by 8 bases, with 6 bases of the junction left unmatched. The CDR3 spans 14 residues.

The chain recombines TRBV7-6 with TRBJ1-4; TRBD1 agrees at 10 bases. The V and J ends lost 4 bases and 6 bases, in that order; junction bases with no gene match: 5. The CDR3 contains 15 residues. The germline gives CDR1 SGHVS, CDR2 FNYEAQ. CDR3 sequence reads: CASSSWTGGDEKLFF. CDR3 sequence (DNA): TGTGCCAGCAGCTCATGGACAGGGGGGGATGAAAAACTGTTTTTT.

The CDR3 here is CSVEEFGDESSEQYF. The CDR3 DNA follows: TGCAGCGTTGAAGAGTTCGGCGACGAATCGAGCGAGCAGTACTTC. The rearrangement joins TRBV29-1 to TRBJ2-7; no firm D call. CDR3 length equals 15 residues. Germline CDR1 reads SQVTM; CDR2 reads ANQGSEA. V was shortened by 0 bases and J by 6 bases, with 18 bases between the two germline ends.

The chain carries TRBV18 and TRBJ2-7; D is perhaps TRBD1 (5 bases). Germline CDR1 reads KGHSH; CDR2 reads LQKENI. This CDR3 contains 14 residues. Deletions cut 3 bases from V and 6 bases from J, with 15 bases between. CDR3 protein: CASSPQGSTGEQYF. As DNA, the CDR3 is TGTGCCAGCTCACCTCAGGGTAGTACCGGCGAGCAGTACTTC.

The chain couples TRBV13 to TRBJ2-5; possibly TRBD2 for D (6 bases). This CDR3 has 14 residues. V lost 3 bases, J lost 5 bases, and 13 bases lay in between. The germline CDR1 and CDR2 sequences are PRHDT and FYEKMQ (reference sequence). CDR3 amino acids: CASSLKTSLETQYF. The DNA of the CDR3 is TGTGCCAGCAGCTTGAAGACTAGTTTGGAGACCCAGTACTTC.

This clonotype has a handful of counts. V and J are TRBV2 and TRBJ2-4; possibly TRBD1 for D (6 bases). Germline V gives CDR1 SNHLY, CDR2 FYNNEI. Trimming took 4 bases from V and 9 from J, leaving 13 bases between them. The CDR3 consists of 13 residues. Here the CDR3 reads CASSVQGESIQYF. Here the CDR3 DNA reads TGTGCCAGCAGTGTACAGGGTGAGAGCATTCAGTACTTC.

This clonotype appeared a few times. The chain joins TRBV7-8 to TRBJ2-1, with D possibly TRBD2 on 8 matching bases. V gave up 4 bases and J gave up 5 bases, with 21 bases separating them. Germline loops: CDR1 SGHVS, CDR2 FQNEAQ. This CDR3 has 17 amino acids. CDR3 sequence reads: CASSSPSNGRGHNEQFF. In DNA form, the CDR3 reads TGTGCCAGCAGCTCTCCCTCTAACGGGAGGGGGCACAATGAGCAGTTCTTC.

The chain combines TRBV9 with TRBJ2-3; D tentatively fits TRBD1 or TRBD2 (6 bases each). Germline V lookup: CDR1 SGDLS, CDR2 YYNGEE. V was cut by 4 bases and J by 0 bases, with 12 bases left in between. The length of the CDR3 is 15 residues. CDR3 sequence (DNA): TGTGCCAGCAGCACCGGGGGCGGGAGCACAGATACGCAGTATTTT. Its protein product is CASSTGGGSTDTQYF. Full variable domain (rest looked up from reference TRBV9 and TRBJ2-3): DSGVTQTPKHLITATGQRVTLRCSPRSGDLSVYWYQQSLDQGLQFLIQYYNGEERAKGNILERFSAQQFPDLHSELNLSSLELGDSALYFCASSTGGGSTDTQYFGPGTRLTVL.

The chain has TRBV20-1 and TRBJ2-1, with D unclear. The CDR3 length is 15 residues. Trimming pared 0 bases from V and 0 bases from J, leaving 9 bases between. Germline V lookup: CDR1 DFQATT, CDR2 SNEGSKA (reference sequence). The CDR3 spells CSARDVTGSYNEQFF. The CDR3 DNA sequence: TGCAGTGCTAGAGATGTAACTGGCTCCTACAATGAGCAGTTCTTC.

This clonotype was seen a few times. This rearrangement joins TRBV5-4 to TRBJ2-6; TRBD2 might be the D (6 bases). Per germline, CDR1 SGHNT and CDR2 YYREEE (reference sequence). CDR3 length equals 17 residues. Trimming took 3 bases from V and 4 from J, leaving 17 bases between them. DNA of the CDR3: TGTGCCAGCAGCTCAGGTTTCCGGGGGTCAGGGGCCAACGTCCTGACTTTC. Its translation is CASSSGFRGSGANVLTF.